This is a list of T cell receptor beta chains from one sample in a study of regulatory and conventional T cells in RAG deficiency. The assay was immunoSEQ multiplex PCR, and TCRdb's table has in-frame clones only and misses some. This sample carries 12,000 or so clones, around 94% of them seen once, and the ten largest clones take over 1.2%. In addition, the sample was reused for a study of regulatory T cells.

The sequenced sample consisted of CD127- CD25+ CD4+ Tregs sorted from blood. These receptors originate from a human donor in good health. Each CDR3 is given with its conserved first and last residue. D genes are given only for firm matches. A clone size is listed for some rows: how often the clone was seen (once, few, many), or a class if it is expanded.

clone_size	d_call	v_call	j_call	cdr3_aa	cdr3_nt
NA	TRBD1	TRBV6-1	TRBJ1-4	CASSARDRGAVGEKLFF	TGTGCCAGCAGTGCCCGGGACAGGGGAGCCGTAGGTGAAAAACTGTTTTTT
NA	NA	TRBV6-1	TRBJ1-1	CASIEVPARHTEAFF	TGTGCCAGCATCGAGGTCCCCGCACGCCACACTGAAGCTTTCTTT
NA	TRBD1	TRBV30	TRBJ1-2	CAWSGQGGYGYTF	TGTGCCTGGAGCGGACAGGGAGGCTATGGCTACACCTTC
NA	TRBD1	TRBV5-4	TRBJ1-2	CASSLGDSLYGYTF	TGTGCCAGCAGCTTGGGGGACAGCCTCTATGGCTACACCTTC
once	TRBD1	TRBV5-1	TRBJ2-7	CASSRYRGEQYF	TGCGCCAGCAGCAGATACAGGGGCGAGCAGTACTTC
once	NA	TRBV20-1	TRBJ1-2	CSAKGSSYTF	TGCAGTGCCAAGGGGTCGAGCTACACCTTC
NA	NA	TRBV5-1	TRBJ1-3	CASSLTGGNTIYF	TGCGCCAGCAGCTTGACAGGGGGAAACACCATATATTTT
NA	TRBD1	TRBV5-6	TRBJ1-5	CASSTRQGPGGPQHF	TGTGCCAGCAGCACCCGACAGGGTCCAGGGGGGCCCCAGCATTTT
NA	NA	TRBV10-2	TRBJ1-1	CASSPRLIAGRNTEAFF	TGCGCCAGCAGTCCACGCCTAATCGCAGGGCGGAACACTGAAGCTTTCTTT
NA	NA	TRBV6-5	TRBJ1-1	CASSYSTPLLNTEAFF	TGTGCCAGCAGTTACTCGACACCCCTGTTGAACACTGAAGCTTTCTTT
once	TRBD1	TRBV28	TRBJ1-1	CASSTDRGNTEAFF	TGTGCCAGCAGTACCGACAGGGGGAACACTGAAGCTTTCTTT
NA	NA	TRBV18	TRBJ1-1	CASSTSGGLNTEAFF	TGTGCCAGCTCAACTAGCGGCGGGTTGAACACTGAAGCTTTCTTT
NA	TRBD1	TRBV6-5	TRBJ2-2	CASSYARDRGTGELFF	TGTGCCAGCAGTTACGCCCGGGACAGGGGGACCGGGGAGCTGTTTTTT
NA	NA	TRBV5-5	TRBJ1-1	CASSSPTGTGRAFF	TGTGCCAGCAGCTCGCCCACAGGGACCGGTCGAGCTTTCTTT
NA	TRBD1	TRBV14	TRBJ1-4	CASSHQDTGGAGRKLFF	TGTGCCAGCAGCCATCAAGACACAGGGGGCGCCGGGAGAAAACTGTTTTTT
NA	NA	TRBV4-1	TRBJ1-2	CASSHPRQASYYGYTF	TGCGCCAGCAGCCACCCCCGGCAGGCTTCCTACTATGGCTACACCTTC
NA	TRBD1	TRBV29-1	TRBJ1-1	CSAQGAAEAFF	TGCAGCGCCCAGGGGGCCGCTGAAGCTTTCTTT
NA	NA	TRBV10-3	TRBJ2-5	CAIGASDRTQYF	TGTGCCATCGGGGCTAGCGACCGGACCCAGTACTTC
few	NA	TRBV19	TRBJ1-5	CASKLVHGVAWGQPQHF	TGTGCCAGTAAATTGGTCCACGGGGTGGCCTGGGGTCAGCCCCAGCATTTT
NA	NA	TRBV5-1	TRBJ2-4	CASSLGRGGGGAKNIQYF	TGCGCCAGCAGCTTGGGTAGGGGGGGCGGAGGAGCCAAAAACATTCAGTACTTC
NA	NA	TRBV7-6	TRBJ1-3	CASSEFRVGNTIYF	TGTGCCAGCAGCGAATTTCGGGTCGGAAACACCATATATTTT
NA	NA	TRBV6-1	TRBJ1-2	CASSATGFNPYGYTF	TGTGCCAGCAGCGCTACAGGGTTTAATCCCTATGGCTACACCTTC
NA	NA	TRBV5-1	TRBJ1-6	CASSLLGGTESLHF	TGCGCCAGCAGCTTGCTCGGGGGGACGGAATCCCTCCACTTT
NA	NA	TRBV30	TRBJ1-1	CAWSPYRNTEAFF	TGTGCCTGGAGCCCCTATAGGAACACTGAAGCTTTCTTT
NA	NA	TRBV5-1	TRBJ2-1	CASSSLGRGNEQFF	TGCGCCAGCAGCTCCCTGGGCCGGGGCAATGAGCAGTTCTTC
once	NA	TRBV5-6	TRBJ2-1	CASSLGVPSYNEQFF	TGTGCCAGCAGCTTAGGGGTCCCCTCCTACAATGAGCAGTTCTTC
NA	TRBD1	TRBV2	TRBJ1-4	CASNLGQGRWKLFF	TGTGCCAGCAACCTAGGACAGGGGAGATGGAAACTGTTTTTT
NA	NA	TRBV18	TRBJ1-6	CASSPLGGRNNSPLHF	TGTGCCAGCTCACCTCTAGGCGGGCGGAATAATTCACCCCTCCACTTT
NA	NA	TRBV12-5	TRBJ1-5	CASGFYASKRNYSNQPQHF	TGTGCTAGTGGTTTTTACGCGAGCAAACGAAACTATAGCAATCAGCCCCAGCATTTT
NA	TRBD1	TRBV10-1	TRBJ2-3	CASNRQKQGANTQYF	TGCGCCAGCAACAGACAAAAACAGGGGGCAAATACGCAGTATTTT
NA	TRBD1	TRBV30	TRBJ1-6	CAWKAGPGQGYSPLHF	TGTGCCTGGAAAGCCGGACCGGGACAGGGGTATTCACCCCTCCACTTT
NA	NA	TRBV27	TRBJ1-2	CASSPLRGNGGYTF	TGTGCCAGCAGTCCCCTTCGGGGAAACGGTGGCTACACCTTC
NA	TRBD1	TRBV5-4	TRBJ2-3	CASSPGGQGRGTQYF	TGTGCCAGCAGCCCGGGGGGACAGGGGAGAGGTACGCAGTATTTT
once	TRBD1	TRBV7-7	TRBJ2-5	CASSSSGTGVGETQYF	TGTGCTAGCAGCTCCTCCGGGACAGGGGTTGGGGAGACCCAGTACTTC
NA	TRBD2	TRBV13	TRBJ2-1	CASSLGLAGGVYNEQFF	TGTGCCAGCAGCTTAGGGCTAGCGGGGGGGGTCTACAATGAGCAGTTCTTC
NA	TRBD1	TRBV27	TRBJ1-6	CASSFHGTGRAYNSPLPF	TGTGCCAGCAGTTTTCACGGGACAGGCAGAGCCTATAATTCCCCCCTCCCCTTT
NA	NA	TRBV15	TRBJ1-6	CATSRKGDSPLHF	TGTGCCACCAGCAGAAAAGGGGATTCACCCCTCCACTTT
NA	NA	TRBV28	TRBJ1-5	CASSLVGGQPQHF	TGTGCCAGCAGTTTAGTGGGGGGACAGCCCCAGCATTTT
once	NA	TRBV5-4	TRBJ1-5	CASSLQGNHQPQHF	TGTGCCAGCAGCTTACAGGGTAACCATCAGCCCCAGCATTTT
NA	NA	TRBV4-2	TRBJ1-2	CASSQDEGGILYGYTF	TGTGCCAGCAGCCAAGATGAGGGGGGGATCCTCTATGGCTACACCTTC
NA	NA	TRBV18	TRBJ1-1	CASSPSHGTEAFF	TGTGCCAGCTCACCATCCCACGGCACTGAAGCTTTCTTT
few	TRBD1	TRBV5-1	TRBJ1-2	CASSLVDTTGDGYTF	TGCGCCAGCAGCTTGGTGGATACAACAGGGGATGGCTACACCTTC
NA	NA	TRBV15	TRBJ1-5	CATSRELPSRVQPQHF	TGTGCCACCAGCAGAGAACTACCCTCCCGGGTCCAGCCCCAGCATTTT
NA	TRBD1	TRBV6-6	TRBJ2-3	CASSSGQGDTQYF	TGTGCCAGCAGTTCCGGACAGGGGGATACGCAGTATTTT
NA	NA	TRBV5-1	TRBJ1-2	CASSLEVQGSYEGYTF	TGCGCCAGCAGCTTGGAGGTCCAGGGAAGTTACGAGGGCTACACCTTC
NA	TRBD1	TRBV6-4	TRBJ1-1	CASRRDRVDTEAFF	TGTGCCAGCAGGAGGGACAGGGTGGACACTGAAGCTTTCTTT
NA	TRBD2	TRBV5-1	TRBJ2-5	CASRGRFPSGGANSTQYF	TGCGCCAGCAGGGGGCGATTCCCTAGCGGGGGGGCCAACAGTACCCAGTACTTC
NA	TRBD1	TRBV10-3	TRBJ2-5	CAISTTGTIQETQYF	TGTGCCATCAGTACGACAGGGACCATCCAAGAGACCCAGTACTTC
NA	TRBD2	TRBV7-3	TRBJ2-1	CASSPRLAGRNEQFF	TGTGCCAGCAGCCCAAGACTAGCGGGGAGGAATGAGCAGTTCTTC
once	NA	TRBV5-1	TRBJ2-4	CASSFTGILAKNIQYF	TGCGCCAGCAGCTTTACAGGGATTCTAGCCAAAAACATTCAGTACTTC
NA	NA	TRBV11-2	TRBJ1-2	CATKNRQGGWDYGYTF	TGTGCCACCAAGAACCGGCAGGGAGGATGGGACTATGGCTACACCTTC
NA	NA	TRBV27	TRBJ1-2	CASSFRGAYGYTF	TGTGCCAGCAGTTTCCGGGGGGCTTATGGCTACACCTTC
NA	TRBD1	TRBV5-1	TRBJ1-3	CAGSLGGQLLSGNTIYF	TGCGCCGGCAGCTTGGGGGGACAGCTCCTCTCTGGAAACACCATATATTTT
NA	NA	TRBV6-5	TRBJ1-2	CASLRDYGYTF	TGTGCCAGCCTCCGGGACTATGGCTACACCTTC
NA	TRBD2	TRBV27	TRBJ2-3	CASSFLAGGPPDTQYF	TGTGCCAGCAGTTTCCTAGCGGGGGGGCCCCCAGATACGCAGTATTTT
NA	TRBD1	TRBV6-6	TRBJ1-2	CAIRDREIGGYTF	TGTGCCATCCGGGACAGGGAGATCGGGGGCTACACCTTC
NA	NA	TRBV19	TRBJ1-1	CASSRTGSKAEAFF	TGTGCCAGTAGTCGAACAGGGTCGAAGGCTGAAGCTTTCTTT
NA	TRBD1	TRBV19	TRBJ1-5	CATQTGGNQPQHF	TGTGCCACTCAGACAGGGGGCAATCAGCCCCAGCATTTT
NA	TRBD2	TRBV11-1	TRBJ2-3	CASSLGAGGGDTQYF	TGTGCCAGCAGCTTAGGAGCCGGGGGGGGAGATACGCAGTATTTT
NA	TRBD1	TRBV11-2	TRBJ1-2	CASSPDRVGGYTF	TGTGCCAGCAGCCCCGACAGGGTAGGAGGCTACACCTTC